Below are 21 T cell receptor beta chains sequenced from a single sample in a study of metastatic and nonmetastatic thyroid tumors. All patients were treatment-naive before thyroid surgery. TCRdb re-called the PCR reads with MiXCR. The sample lists tens of thousands of clones, around 13% seen once, with roughly 9.1% in the top ten. The sample taken for sequencing was tumor tissue. Receptors were obtained from a female donor with papillary thyroid cancer or a benign thyroid nodule (not recorded which). Some clones in this sample may be carry-over from other donors' samples.

This clone was counted at least ten times. V and J are TRBV6-1 and TRBJ2-5; the match to TRBD1 covers 10 bases. Germline trimming cut 6 bases from V and 4 bases from J; bases unmatched to any gene: 5. CDR1 is MNHNS and CDR2 is SASEGT in the germline V gene. CDR3 length: 14 residues. The CDR3 region is CASRRDRGGETQYF. DNA of the CDR3: TGTGCCAGCAGGAGGGACAGGGGAGGAGAGACCCAGTACTTC.

This clone came up many times. The genes are TRBV5-6 and TRBJ1-6, with D hard to call. In germline, CDR1 is SGHDT, CDR2 YYEEEE. This CDR3 contains 13 residues. V lost 0 bases, J lost 8 bases, and 6 bases lay in between. The DNA for the CDR3 is TGTGCCAGCAGCTTGGGTGCTGATTCACCCCTCCACTTT. Translating it yields CASSLGADSPLHF.

This clone was detected a few times. The chain is built from TRBV12-5 and TRBJ2-2; 10 nucleotides agree with TRBD2. Trimming at V came to 3 bases and at J to 5 bases, leaving 9 bases not matched to a gene. The germline gives CDR1 LGHNT, CDR2 FRNRAP. CDR3 length: 17 amino acids. The CDR3 coding sequence is TGTGCTAGTGGTTTTGGTCTAGCGGGAGAGGCGACCGGGGAGCTGTTTTTT. Its translation is CASGFGLAGEATGELFF. Full variable domain (rest looked up from reference TRBV12-5 and TRBJ2-2): DARVTQTPRHKVTEMGQEVTMRCQPILGHNTVFWYRQTMMQGLELLAYFRNRAPLDDSGMPKDRFSAEMPDATLATLKIQPSEPRDSAVYFCASGFGLAGEATGELFFGEGSRLTVL.

Comment on this clone: An end of the junction does not agree with germline; a read error may underlie this. The V and J genes are TRBV5-1 and TRBJ1-4; perhaps TRBD1 as D (5 bases). The CDR3 covers 13 residues. Germline-derived CDR1 and CDR2 are SGHRS and YFSETQ. The CDR3 DNA sequence: TGCGCCAGCAGCTTATACAGGTTCGCGGCAATGTCTTTT. Translating it yields CASSLYRFAAMSF.

This clone was detected ten times or more. Sequence at one end of the junction differs from germline and may be a read error. Other DNA sequences within the sample encode an identical CDR3. V gene TRBV28 combines with J gene TRBJ2-3; D remains unclear. CDR1 MDHEN and CDR2 SYDVKM come from the germline V gene. The CDR3 spans 15 residues. The CDR3, as DNA: TGCGCCAGCAGTTTAGATGTAACAGCAACAGATACGCAGTATTTT. Residues: CASSLDVTATDTQYF.

This clone appeared a few times. Being one base from a much bigger clone, this may be a read error. The same CDR3 arises from other DNA sequences in this sample as well. The chain couples TRBV20-1 to TRBJ2-5; D gene ambiguous. The CDR3 contains 11 residues. V lost 0 bases, J lost 6 bases, and 5 bases lay in between. Germline loops: CDR1 DFQATT, CDR2 SNEGSKA (reference sequence). CDR3 residues: CSARDAQTQYF. CDR3 bases: TGCAGTGCTAGAGATGCCCAGACCCAGTACTTC.

This clone was counted at least ten times. This CDR3 is also generated by other DNA sequences in the sample. This chain uses TRBV4-2 with TRBJ1-2; no definite D call. From germline, CDR1 is LGHNA and CDR2 YNFKEQ. Trimming pared 0 bases from V and 2 bases from J, leaving 10 bases between. The length of the CDR3 is 15 residues. The CDR3 DNA reads as TGTGCCAGCAGCCAAGATCAGCGCCCCAACTATGGCTACACCTTC. This sequence encodes CASSQDQRPNYGYTF.

This clone was recorded at least ten times. This chain connects TRBV12-5 to TRBJ1-1; 7 bases are shared with TRBD1. Trimming removed 6 bases from V and 2 bases from J; junction bases left unmatched: 6. Germline values: CDR1 LGHNT, CDR2 FRNRAP. The length of the CDR3 is 14 residues. The CDR3 reads CASGVGGRNTEAFF. The CDR3 nucleotides are TGTGCTAGTGGGGTAGGGGGCAGAAACACTGAAGCTTTCTTT.

The CDR3 protein is CSARAPLAGAGELFF. CDR3 in DNA: TGCAGTGCTAGAGCCCCCCTAGCGGGAGCCGGGGAGCTGTTTTTT. The V gene is TRBV20-1, the J gene TRBJ2-2; 10 positions match TRBD2. Per germline, CDR1 DFQATT and CDR2 SNEGSKA (reference sequence). Trimming at V came to 1 base and at J to 6 bases, leaving 5 bases not matched to a gene. CDR3 length: 15 residues.

This clone was seen more than once but under ten times. The rearrangement joins TRBV3-1 to TRBJ2-7, with TRBD1 matching 8 bases. Germline V CDR1 and CDR2: LGHDT, YNNKEL (reference sequence). The junction had 6 bases not matched to a gene; V was cut back by 3 bases and J by 2 bases. The CDR3 spans 15 residues. Written as DNA, the CDR3 is TGTGCCAGCAGCCACGCCGGGACAGGCGCCTACGAGCAGTACTTC. It is translated as CASSHAGTGAYEQYF.

There are many counts of this clone. The V call is TRBV6-1, the J call TRBJ2-7, with D perhaps assigned TRBD1 or TRBD2 (5 bases each). Germline V gene sequence: CDR1 MNHNS, CDR2 SASEGT. V lost 6 bases, J lost 0 bases, and 15 bases lay in between. The CDR3 runs to 15 residues. The CDR3 DNA sequence: TGTGCCAGCAGCCCTGGACATGGGAGCTCCTACGAGCAGTACTTC. This encodes CASSPGHGSSYEQYF.

This rearrangement joins TRBV20-1 to TRBJ1-1, with 7 positions matching TRBD1. The germline CDR1 and CDR2 sequences are DFQATT and SNEGSKA (reference sequence). The junction had 11 bases not matched to a gene; V was cut back by 6 bases and J by 7 bases. CDR3 length: 13 residues. As DNA, the CDR3 is TGCAGTGCAACATTAGGGGGCTGGAATGAAGCTTTCTTT. Its protein product is CSATLGGWNEAFF.

As regards this clone: This may be a read error, as it is one base from a much larger clone. This chain joins TRBV5-1 and TRBJ2-1, with TRBD2 matching over 7 bases. Trimming removed 1 base from V and 10 bases from J; junction bases left unmatched: 8. CDR1 SGHRS and CDR2 YFSETQ come from the germline V gene. The CDR3 is 14 residues long. CDR3 DNA: TGCGCCAGCAGCTTGTCGCCCCTGACTAGCGAGCAGTTCTTC. This codes for CASSLSPLTSEQFF.

Details on this clone: Compared with germline, one end of the junction differs, possibly owing to a read error. V usage is TRBV11-3 and J usage is TRBJ1-4, with TRBD1 identical over 8 bases. The CDR3 runs to 15 residues. Germline CDR1 SGHNT, CDR2 YENEEA. CDR3 bases: TGCGCCAGCAGCTCACGACAGGGGCATTCTGAAAAAATGTTTTTT. As protein: CASSSRQGHSEKMFF.

For this clone: Sequence at one end of the junction differs from germline and may be a read error. V and J are TRBV20-1 and TRBJ2-5; D could derive from TRBD1 or TRBD2 (5 bases each). This CDR3 has 15 amino acids. The germline gives CDR1 DFQATT, CDR2 SNEGSKA (reference sequence). The CDR3 sequence is CSATLRQGEEETEYF. CDR3 nucleotides: TGCAGTGCTACTCTAAGGCAGGGAGAAGAGGAGACCGAGTACTTC.

There are many counts of this clone. This chain uses TRBV2 with TRBJ1-3; TRBD1 is a possible D gene (6 bases). Trimming left V 8 bases short and J 4 bases short, with 15 bases between. This CDR3 region has 14 residues. Germline V lookup: CDR1 SNHLY, CDR2 FYNNEI. CDR3 in DNA: TGTGCCAGCTTATTTCAGGGGCCGGGAAACACCATATATTTT. Translation gives CASLFQGPGNTIYF. Full variable domain (remainder filled in from reference TRBV2 and TRBJ1-3): EPEVTQTPSHQVTQMGQEVILRCVPISNHLYFYWYRQILGQKVEFLVSFYNNEISEKSEIFDDQFSVERPDGSNFTLKIRSTKLEDSAMYFCASLFQGPGNTIYFGEGSWLTVV.

This clone has ten or more counts. The CDR3 nucleotides are TGTGCCAGCAGTCCCCGTTTTTCAGGACACGCTTTCTTT. Translated: CASSPRFSGHAFF. V usage is TRBV12-3 or TRBV12-4 and J usage is TRBJ1-1, with D possibly TRBD1 on 5 matching bases. V was pared by 5 bases and J by 11 bases, with 18 bases between. This CDR3 contains 13 residues.

As for this clone: A read error may explain this, as a much larger clone is one base away. Different DNA sequences within this sample yield the same CDR3. The chain links TRBV10-1 to TRBJ2-5; a possible D gene is TRBD1 (6 bases). This CDR3 spans 12 amino acids. CDR1 and CDR2 from the germline V gene are WNHNN and SYGVQD (reference sequence). V gave up 4 bases and J gave up 5 bases, with 8 bases separating them. CDR3 DNA sequence: TGCGCCAGCAGTGGTCAGGGGGAGACCCAGTACTTC. Translation gives CASSGQGETQYF.

Many counts were recorded for this clone. The chain joins TRBV19 to TRBJ2-3; 8 bases are shared with TRBD2. The CDR3 runs 15 residues. V shed 4 bases, J shed 3 bases, and the junction held 6 bases outside the gene matches. Germline V gene sequence: CDR1 LNHDA, CDR2 SQIVND (reference sequence). The CDR3 is CASSTLAGGTDTQYF. As DNA, the CDR3 is TGTGCCAGTAGTACCCTGGCGGGAGGTACAGATACGCAGTATTTT.

This clone has ten or more counts. The chain couples TRBV2 to TRBJ1-2; D possibly corresponds to TRBD1 (5 bases). The V end was cut by 10 bases, the J end by 5 bases, with 11 bases between. The CDR3 is 11 amino acids. Germline lookup yields CDR1 SNHLY and CDR2 FYNNEI. CDR3 nucleotide sequence: TGTGCCATCGGGACGGTGTATGGCTACACCTTC. This encodes CAIGTVYGYTF.

This clone was seen repeatedly, ten times or more. V and J are TRBV24-1 and TRBJ1-1; TRBD1 matches 10 bases. The CDR3 spans 17 residues. The germline CDR1 and CDR2 sequences are KGHDR and SFDVKD. Unmatched junction bases numbered 7, after V lost 3 bases and J lost 1 base. CDR3 amino acids: CATSDSGTGDWNTEAFF. The CDR3, as DNA: TGTGCCACCAGTGATAGCGGGACAGGGGACTGGAACACTGAAGCTTTCTTT.